This T cell receptor beta chain was profiled in a study of blood T cell repertoires in COVID-19. The germline V gene has CDR1 LNHDA and CDR2 SQIVND (reference sequence). This CDR3 spans 14 amino acids. V lost 7 bases, J lost 5 bases, and 10 bases stayed unmatched. Original handling: Amplifying reference gene primers gave estimates of nucleated cell counts. The data were produced by immunoSEQ multiplex PCR, yet TCRdb's version contains in-frame clones alone and is incomplete. That table gives V, J and clone size, and the DNA gave D and trimming. This sample has 470,000 or so clones, with 85% to 90% found just once.

Input material: peripheral blood. J is TRBJ1-1 and V is TRBV19; 7 bases match TRBD1. This sequence originates from a woman in her 30s with acute or convalescent COVID-19. In DNA form, the CDR3 reads TGTGCCAGTACCCAGACAGGGTCGAGGACTGAAGCTTTCTTT. Its translation: CASTQTGSRTEAFF.